The text below deals with one TCR beta chain. This entry comes from a study of control samples from healthy donors and cancer patients. Germline V gives CDR1 MNHNY, CDR2 SVGAGI (reference sequence). The CDR3 consists of 16 residues. Trimming at V came to 6 bases and at J to 1 base, leaving 7 bases not matched to a gene. TCRdb keeps only in-frame clones here, not all; method: immunoSEQ multiplex PCR. The sample lists some 150,000 clones; about 94% were seen once. Sequences were obtained from PBMCs. This TCR was recovered from a man in his 60s with colorectal cancer. V usage is TRBV6-6 and J usage is TRBJ1-2; 11 bases are shared with TRBD1. CDR3 region: CASSLGQGADNYGYTF. The CDR3 region has the DNA TGTGCCAGCAGCCTAGGACAGGGGGCTGATAACTATGGCTACACCTTC.